The source of this T cell receptor (beta chain) is a study of blood T cells in healthy people across ages. Overall study findings and caveats: A greater number of naive CD4+ cells and higher diversity distinguished long-lived donors from aged donors.

The length of the CDR3 is 15 residues. The germline CDR1 and CDR2 sequences are KGHDR and SFDVKD. The V gene lost 4 bases and the J gene lost 7 bases, with 16 bases spanning the gap. Combining a sample-barcoded 5' primer with a J-beta primer mix, a second PCR ran for about 7 to 11 cycles. One entry per CDR3 protein results from TCRdb running MiXCR on the 5' RACE reads. The top ten hold roughly 14% of the sample, which has about 670,000 distinct CDR3 sequences, more than 45% seen once. Worth noting for this clonotype: The antigen remains unidentified.

Sequencing input: blood. V usage is TRBV24-1 and J usage is TRBJ1-5; no firm D call. This TCR was sampled from a woman aged 80 or older in good health. The CDR3 DNA reads as TGTGCCACCAGTGACCCCGGGCCCGCGGGGCAGCCCCAGCATTTT. It encodes CATSDPGPAGQPQHF.